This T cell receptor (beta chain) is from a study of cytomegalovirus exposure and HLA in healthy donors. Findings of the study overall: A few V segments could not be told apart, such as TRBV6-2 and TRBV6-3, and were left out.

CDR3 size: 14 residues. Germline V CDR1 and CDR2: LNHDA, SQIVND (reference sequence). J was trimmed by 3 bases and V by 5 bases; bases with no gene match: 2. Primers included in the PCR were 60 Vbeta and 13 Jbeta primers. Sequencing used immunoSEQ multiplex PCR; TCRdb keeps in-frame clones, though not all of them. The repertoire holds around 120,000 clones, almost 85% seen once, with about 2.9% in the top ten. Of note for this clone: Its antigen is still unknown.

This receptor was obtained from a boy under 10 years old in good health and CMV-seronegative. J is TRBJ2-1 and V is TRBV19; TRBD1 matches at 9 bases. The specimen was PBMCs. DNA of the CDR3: TGTGCCAGTAGTTCGGGACAGGGCTACAATGAGCAGTTCTTC. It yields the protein CASSSGQGYNEQFF.